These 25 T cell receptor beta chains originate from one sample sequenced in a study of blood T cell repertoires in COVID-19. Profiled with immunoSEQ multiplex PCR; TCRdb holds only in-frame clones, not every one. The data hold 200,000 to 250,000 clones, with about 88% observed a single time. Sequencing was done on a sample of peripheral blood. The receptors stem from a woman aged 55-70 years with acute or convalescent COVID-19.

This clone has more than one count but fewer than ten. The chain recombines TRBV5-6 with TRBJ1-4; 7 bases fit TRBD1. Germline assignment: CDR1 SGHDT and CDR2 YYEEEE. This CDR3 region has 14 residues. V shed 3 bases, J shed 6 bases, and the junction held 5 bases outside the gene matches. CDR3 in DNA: TGTGCCAGCAGCTCGACAGGGTGGGATGAAAAACTGTTTTTT. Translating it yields CASSSTGWDEKLFF. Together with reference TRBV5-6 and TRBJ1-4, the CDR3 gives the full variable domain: DAGVTQSPTHLIKTRGQQVTLRCSPKSGHDTVSWYQQALGQGPQFIFQYYEEEERQRGNFPDRFSGHQFPNYSSELNVNALLLGDSALYLCASSSTGWDEKLFFGSGTQLSVL.

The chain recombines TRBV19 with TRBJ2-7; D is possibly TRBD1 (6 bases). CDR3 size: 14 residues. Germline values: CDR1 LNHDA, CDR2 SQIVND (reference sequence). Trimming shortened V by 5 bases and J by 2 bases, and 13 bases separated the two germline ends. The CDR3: CASSLPGQTYEQYF. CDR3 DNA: TGTGCCAGTAGTCTCCCGGGACAAACCTACGAGCAGTACTTC.

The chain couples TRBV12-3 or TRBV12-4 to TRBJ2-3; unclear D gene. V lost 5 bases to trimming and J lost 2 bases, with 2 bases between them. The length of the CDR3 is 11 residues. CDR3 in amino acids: CASSHTDTQYF. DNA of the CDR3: TGTGCCAGCAGTCACACAGATACGCAGTATTTT.

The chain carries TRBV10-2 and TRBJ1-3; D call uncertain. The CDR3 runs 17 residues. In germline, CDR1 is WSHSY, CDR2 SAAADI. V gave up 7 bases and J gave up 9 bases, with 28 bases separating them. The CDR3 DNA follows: TGCGCCAGCATGAGAGACGGATCGGCGGAGGGTCGTGTCACCATATATTTT. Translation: CASMRDGSAEGRVTIYF.

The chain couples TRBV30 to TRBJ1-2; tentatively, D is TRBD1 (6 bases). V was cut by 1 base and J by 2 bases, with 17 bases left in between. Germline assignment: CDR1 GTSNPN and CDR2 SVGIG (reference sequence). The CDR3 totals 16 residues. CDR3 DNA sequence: TGTGCCTGGAGTGCCTTTAACAGGGTCACGAACTATGGCTACACCTTC. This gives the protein CAWSAFNRVTNYGYTF.

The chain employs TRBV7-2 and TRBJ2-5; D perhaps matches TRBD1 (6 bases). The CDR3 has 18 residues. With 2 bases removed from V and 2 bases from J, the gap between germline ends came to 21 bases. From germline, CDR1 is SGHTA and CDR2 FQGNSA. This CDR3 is CASSLLNRDRRSQETQYF. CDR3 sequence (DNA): TGTGCCAGCAGCTTATTAAATCGAGACAGGAGAAGTCAAGAGACCCAGTACTTC.

This CDR3 is CASPGDRGRNSNQPQHF. CDR3 nucleotide sequence: TGCGCCAGCCCGGGGGACAGGGGACGGAATAGCAATCAGCCCCAGCATTTT. The rearrangement links TRBV23-1 to TRBJ1-5; 10 bases align to TRBD1. TRBV23-1 is classed as an ORF, of uncertain function. This CDR3 has 17 residues. Trimming cost V 8 bases and J 0 bases; bases outside gene matches: 10.

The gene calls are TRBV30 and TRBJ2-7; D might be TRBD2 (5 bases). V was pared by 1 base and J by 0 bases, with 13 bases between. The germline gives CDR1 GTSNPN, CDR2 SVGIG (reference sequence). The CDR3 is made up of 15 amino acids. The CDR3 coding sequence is TGTGCCTGGAGTGCACCGCAGCGGTCCTCCTACGAGCAGTACTTC. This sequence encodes CAWSAPQRSSYEQYF.

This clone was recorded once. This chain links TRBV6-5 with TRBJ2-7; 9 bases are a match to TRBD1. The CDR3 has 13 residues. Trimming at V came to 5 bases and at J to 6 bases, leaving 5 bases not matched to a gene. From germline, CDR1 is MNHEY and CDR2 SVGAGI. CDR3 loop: CASSRDREGEQYF. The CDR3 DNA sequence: TGTGCCAGCAGTCGGGACAGGGAGGGCGAGCAGTACTTC.

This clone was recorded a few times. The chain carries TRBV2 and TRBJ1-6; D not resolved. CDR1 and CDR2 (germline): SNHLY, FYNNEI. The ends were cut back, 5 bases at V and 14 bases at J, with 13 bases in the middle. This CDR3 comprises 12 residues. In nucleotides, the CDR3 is TGTGCCAGCAGTTCTCCGAACCGGGCCCTCCACTTT. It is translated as CASSSPNRALHF.

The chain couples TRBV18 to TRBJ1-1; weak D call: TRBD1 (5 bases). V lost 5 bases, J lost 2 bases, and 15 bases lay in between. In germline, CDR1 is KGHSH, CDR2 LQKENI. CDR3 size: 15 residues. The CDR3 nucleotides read TGTGCCAGCTCATCGAGTTGGGGGGGAAACACTGAAGCTTTCTTT. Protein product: CASSSSWGGNTEAFF.

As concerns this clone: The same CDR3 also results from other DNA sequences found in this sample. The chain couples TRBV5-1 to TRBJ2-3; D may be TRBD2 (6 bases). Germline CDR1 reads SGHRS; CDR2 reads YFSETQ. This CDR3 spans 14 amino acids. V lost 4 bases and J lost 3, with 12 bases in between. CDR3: CASSTAGGTDTQYF. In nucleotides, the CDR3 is TGCGCCAGCAGCACCGCCGGGGGAACAGATACGCAGTATTTT. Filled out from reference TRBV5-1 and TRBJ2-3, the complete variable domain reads KAGVTQTPRYLIKTRGQQVTLSCSPISGHRSVSWYQQTPGQGLQFLFEYFSETQRNKGNFPGRFSGRQFSNSRSEMNVSTLELGDSALYLCASSTAGGTDTQYFGPGTRLTVL.

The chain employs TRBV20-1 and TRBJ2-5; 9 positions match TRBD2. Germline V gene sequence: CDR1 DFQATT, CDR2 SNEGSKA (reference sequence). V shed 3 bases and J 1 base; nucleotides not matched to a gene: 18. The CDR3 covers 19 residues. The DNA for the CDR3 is TGCAGTGCTAGTTTCCCCTCCACCTTCGGGACTAGCCGCCAAGAGACCCAGTACTTC. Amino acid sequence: CSASFPSTFGTSRQETQYF.

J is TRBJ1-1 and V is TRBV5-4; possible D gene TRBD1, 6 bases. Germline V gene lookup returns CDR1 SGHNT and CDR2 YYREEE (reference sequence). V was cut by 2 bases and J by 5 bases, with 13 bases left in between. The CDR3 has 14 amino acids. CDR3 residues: CASSFKQGSTEAFF. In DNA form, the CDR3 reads TGTGCCAGCAGCTTTAAACAGGGAAGTACTGAAGCTTTCTTT.

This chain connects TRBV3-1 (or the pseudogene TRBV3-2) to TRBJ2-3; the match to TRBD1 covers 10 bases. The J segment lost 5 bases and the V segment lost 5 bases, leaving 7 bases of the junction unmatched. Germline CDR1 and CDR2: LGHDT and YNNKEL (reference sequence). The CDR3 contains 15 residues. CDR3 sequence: CASSRRQGAEDTQYF. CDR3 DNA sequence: TGTGCCAGCAGCAGGCGACAGGGGGCCGAAGATACGCAGTATTTT.

The CDR3 nucleotides are TGTGCCAGCAGCTTATTTGGCGGCTACGAGCAGTACTTC. Residues: CASSLFGGYEQYF. The J gene is TRBJ2-7, the V gene TRBV7-8; the D is unclear. Germline V gene lookup returns CDR1 SGHVS and CDR2 FQNEAQ. There are 13 residues in the CDR3. V lost 2 bases and J 3 bases, leaving 8 bases between the germline ends.

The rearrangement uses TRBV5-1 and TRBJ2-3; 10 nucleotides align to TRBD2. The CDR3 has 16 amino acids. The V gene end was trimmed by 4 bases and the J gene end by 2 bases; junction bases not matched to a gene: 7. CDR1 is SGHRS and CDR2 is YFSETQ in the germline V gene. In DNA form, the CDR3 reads TGCGCCAGCAGCCCGGGGACTAGCGCAACCACAGATACGCAGTATTTT. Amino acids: CASSPGTSATTDTQYF.

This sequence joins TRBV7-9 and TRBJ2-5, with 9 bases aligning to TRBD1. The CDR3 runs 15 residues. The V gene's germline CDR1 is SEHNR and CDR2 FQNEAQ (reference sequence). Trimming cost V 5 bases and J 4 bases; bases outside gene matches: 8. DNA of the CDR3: TGTGCCAGCAGCAAAGTACAGGGGGCCAGAGAGACCCAGTACTTC. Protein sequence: CASSKVQGARETQYF.

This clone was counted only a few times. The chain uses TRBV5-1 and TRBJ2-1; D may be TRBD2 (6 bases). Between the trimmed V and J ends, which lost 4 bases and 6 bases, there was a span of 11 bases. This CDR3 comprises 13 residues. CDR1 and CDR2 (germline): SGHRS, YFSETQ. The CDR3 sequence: CASSPDGGNEQFF. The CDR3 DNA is TGCGCCAGCAGCCCGGACGGGGGCAATGAGCAGTTCTTC.

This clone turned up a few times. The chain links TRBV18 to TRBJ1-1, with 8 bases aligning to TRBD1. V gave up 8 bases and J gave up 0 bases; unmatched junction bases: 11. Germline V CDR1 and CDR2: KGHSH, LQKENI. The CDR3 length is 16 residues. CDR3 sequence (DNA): TGTGCCAGCATCAATAGGGCAGGGGGCTTGAACACTGAAGCTTTCTTT. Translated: CASINRAGGLNTEAFF.

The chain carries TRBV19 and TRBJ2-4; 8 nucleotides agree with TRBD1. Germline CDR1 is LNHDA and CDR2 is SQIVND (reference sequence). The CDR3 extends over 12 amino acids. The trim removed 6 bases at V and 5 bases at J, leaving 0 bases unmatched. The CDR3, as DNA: TGTGCCAGTAGGACAGGGGAAAACATTCAGTACTTC. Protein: CASRTGENIQYF.

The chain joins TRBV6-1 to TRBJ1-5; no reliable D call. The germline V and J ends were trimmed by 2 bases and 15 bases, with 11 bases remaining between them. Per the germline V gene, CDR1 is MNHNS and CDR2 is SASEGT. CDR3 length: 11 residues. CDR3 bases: TGTGCCAGCAGTGAATCGAGGATTAGGCATTTT. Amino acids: CASSESRIRHF.

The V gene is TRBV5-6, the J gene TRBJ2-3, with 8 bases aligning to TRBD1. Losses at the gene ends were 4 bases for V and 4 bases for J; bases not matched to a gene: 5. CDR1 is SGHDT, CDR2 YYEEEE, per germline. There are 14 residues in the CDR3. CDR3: CASSETGAADTQYF. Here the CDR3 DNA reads TGTGCCAGCAGCGAGACAGGGGCCGCAGATACGCAGTATTTT.

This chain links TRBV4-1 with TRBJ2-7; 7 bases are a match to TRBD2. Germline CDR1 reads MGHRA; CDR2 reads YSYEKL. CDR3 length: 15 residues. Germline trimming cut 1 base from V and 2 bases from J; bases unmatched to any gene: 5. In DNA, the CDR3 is TGCGCCAGCAGCCAAGGTTGGGGGACTACCTACGAGCAGTACTTC. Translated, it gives CASSQGWGTTYEQYF.

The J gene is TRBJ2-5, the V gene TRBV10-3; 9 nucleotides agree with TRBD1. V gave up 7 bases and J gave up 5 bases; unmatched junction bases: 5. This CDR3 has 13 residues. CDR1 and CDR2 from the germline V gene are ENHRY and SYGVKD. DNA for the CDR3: TGTGCCATCAAAAGACAGGGGGAGGAGACCCAGTACTTC. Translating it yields CAIKRQGEETQYF.